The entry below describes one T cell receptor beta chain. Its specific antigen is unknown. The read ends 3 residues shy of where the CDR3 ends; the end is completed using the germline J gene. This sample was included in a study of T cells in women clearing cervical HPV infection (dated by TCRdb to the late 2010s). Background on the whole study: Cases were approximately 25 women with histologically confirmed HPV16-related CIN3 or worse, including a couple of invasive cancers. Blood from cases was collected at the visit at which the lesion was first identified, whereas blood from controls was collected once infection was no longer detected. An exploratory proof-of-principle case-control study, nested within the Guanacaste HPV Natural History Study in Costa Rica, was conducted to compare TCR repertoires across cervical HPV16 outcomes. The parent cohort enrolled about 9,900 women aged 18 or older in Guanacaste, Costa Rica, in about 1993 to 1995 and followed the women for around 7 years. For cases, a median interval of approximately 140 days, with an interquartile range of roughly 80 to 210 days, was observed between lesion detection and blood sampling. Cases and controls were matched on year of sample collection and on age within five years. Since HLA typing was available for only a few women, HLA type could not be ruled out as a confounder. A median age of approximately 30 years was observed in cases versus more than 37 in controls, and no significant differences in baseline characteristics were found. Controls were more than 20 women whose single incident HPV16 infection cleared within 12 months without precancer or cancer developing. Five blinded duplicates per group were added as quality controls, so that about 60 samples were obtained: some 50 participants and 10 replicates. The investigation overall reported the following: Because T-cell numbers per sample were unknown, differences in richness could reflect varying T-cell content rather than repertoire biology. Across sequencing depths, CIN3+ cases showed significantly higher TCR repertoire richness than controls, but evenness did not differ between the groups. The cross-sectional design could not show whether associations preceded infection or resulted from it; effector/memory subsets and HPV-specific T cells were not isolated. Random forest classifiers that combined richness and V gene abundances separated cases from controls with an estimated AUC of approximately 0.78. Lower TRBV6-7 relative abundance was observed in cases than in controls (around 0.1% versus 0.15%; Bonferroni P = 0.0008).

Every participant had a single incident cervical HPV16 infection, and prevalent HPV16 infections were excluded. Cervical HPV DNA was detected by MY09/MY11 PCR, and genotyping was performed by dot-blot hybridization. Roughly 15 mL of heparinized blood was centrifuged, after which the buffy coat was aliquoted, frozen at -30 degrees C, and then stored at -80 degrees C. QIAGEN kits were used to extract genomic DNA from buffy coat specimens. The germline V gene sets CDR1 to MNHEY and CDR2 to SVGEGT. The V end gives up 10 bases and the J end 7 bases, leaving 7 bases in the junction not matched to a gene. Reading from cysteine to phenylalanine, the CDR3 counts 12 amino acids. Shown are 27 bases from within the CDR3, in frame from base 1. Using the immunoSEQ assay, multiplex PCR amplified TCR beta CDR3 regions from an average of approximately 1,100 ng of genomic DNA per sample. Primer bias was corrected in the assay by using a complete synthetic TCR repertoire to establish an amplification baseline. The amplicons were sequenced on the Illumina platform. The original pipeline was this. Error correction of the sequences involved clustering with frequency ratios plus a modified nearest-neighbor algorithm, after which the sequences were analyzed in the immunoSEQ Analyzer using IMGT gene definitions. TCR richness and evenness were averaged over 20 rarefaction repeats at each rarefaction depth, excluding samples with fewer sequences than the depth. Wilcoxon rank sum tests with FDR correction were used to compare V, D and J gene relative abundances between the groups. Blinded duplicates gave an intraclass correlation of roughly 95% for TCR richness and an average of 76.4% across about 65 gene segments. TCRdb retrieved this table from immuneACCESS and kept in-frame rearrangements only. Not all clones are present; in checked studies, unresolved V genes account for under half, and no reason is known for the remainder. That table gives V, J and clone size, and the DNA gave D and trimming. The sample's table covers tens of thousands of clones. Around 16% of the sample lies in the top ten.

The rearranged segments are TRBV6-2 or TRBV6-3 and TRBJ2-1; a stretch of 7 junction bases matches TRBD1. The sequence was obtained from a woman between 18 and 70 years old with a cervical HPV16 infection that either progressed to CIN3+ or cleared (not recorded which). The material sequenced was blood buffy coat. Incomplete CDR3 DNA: TGTGCCACCAAGACAGGGATGAATGAG. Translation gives CATKTGMNE. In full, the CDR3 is CATKTGMNEQFF.